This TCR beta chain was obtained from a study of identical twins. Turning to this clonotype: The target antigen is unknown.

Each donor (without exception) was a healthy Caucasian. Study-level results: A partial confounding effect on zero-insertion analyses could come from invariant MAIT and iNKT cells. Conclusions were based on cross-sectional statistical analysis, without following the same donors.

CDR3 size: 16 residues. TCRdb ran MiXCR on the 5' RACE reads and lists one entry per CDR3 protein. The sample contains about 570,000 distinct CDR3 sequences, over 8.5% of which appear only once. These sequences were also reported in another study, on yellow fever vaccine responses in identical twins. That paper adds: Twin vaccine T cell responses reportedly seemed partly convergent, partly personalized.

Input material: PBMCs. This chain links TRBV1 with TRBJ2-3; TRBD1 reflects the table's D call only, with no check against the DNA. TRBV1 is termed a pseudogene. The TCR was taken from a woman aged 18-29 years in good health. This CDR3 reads CTSSHVRGAGEDTQYF. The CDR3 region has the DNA TGCACCAGCAGCCACGTGCGGGGGGCGGGGGAAGATACGCAGTATTTT.